This is a list of T cell receptor beta chains from one sample in a study of shared clonotypes between healthy human individuals. This table comes from immunoSEQ multiplex PCR, and its TCRdb copy is limited to in-frame clones, with some not included. The sample has 850,000 to 1,200,000 clones; 60% to 80% are singletons. Specimen: memory CD4+ T cells sorted from blood. The receptors were sampled from a man younger than 30 in good health. The conserved cysteine and the conserved F or W are not part of the CDR3 here. Clone size is stated in some rows and not others, as once, few, many or a class when expanded.

clone size	J gene	V gene	CDR3 protein
.	TRBJ2-3	TRBV11-2	ASSLNTPADTQY
many	TRBJ1-6	TRBV5-5	ASSVRTGGYSPLH
.	TRBJ2-1	TRBV19	ASRRAGGGNEQF
.	TRBJ1-6	TRBV11-2	ASSLGGGRGSPLH
.	TRBJ2-3	TRBV13	ASSLGTRRGDTQY
.	TRBJ1-2	TRBV4-1	ASSPNFGSREGYT
.	TRBJ2-7	TRBV5-6	ASRLQGSREQY
.	TRBJ2-7	TRBV29-1	SVSGTGTYEQY
.	TRBJ2-4	TRBV30	AWSVPGNTKNIQY
.	TRBJ2-5	TRBV28	ASSLASGGAETQY
.	TRBJ2-1	TRBV7-9	ASSLSIQNNEQF
.	TRBJ1-6	TRBV30	AWGQGRNNSPLH
.	TRBJ1-4	TRBV18	ASSPLEQGRNEKLF
.	TRBJ2-7	TRBV5-6	ASSLTGGFLASYEQY
.	TRBJ2-1	TRBV29-1	SAKQGPYNEQF
.	TRBJ2-5	TRBV5-1	ASSLMAGEETQY
.	TRBJ1-2	TRBV6-1	ASLPSRVFNYGYT
.	TRBJ2-3	TRBV6-4	ASSDSASSPINTQY
few	TRBJ1-2	TRBV30	AWSASGQATSYGYT
few	TRBJ1-4	TRBV5-1	ASSSGQTAEKLF
.	TRBJ2-7	TRBV21-1	ASSKGGQETYEQY
.	TRBJ1-6	TRBV5-6	ASSIGDRDDSPLH
.	TRBJ2-3	TRBV28	ASSLDVGTDTQY
.	TRBJ1-6	TRBV5-4	ASSPGTGLVNPLPLH
.	TRBJ1-3	TRBV28	ASTIGGSGNTIY
.	TRBJ2-1	TRBV6-5	ATRGAKDEQF
.	TRBJ1-6	TRBV14	ASSQERGAYNSPLH
few	TRBJ2-7	TRBV10-3	ASLPGQTSSYEQY
.	TRBJ1-1	TRBV19	ASSPGTEAF
few	TRBJ2-1	TRBV7-2	ASSFELEQF
few	TRBJ1-5	TRBV5-8	ASSLGTGFSNQPQH
.	TRBJ2-7	TRBV25-1	ASSEWGDWPEQY
.	TRBJ2-2	TRBV6-1	IDGNTGELF
.	TRBJ2-3	TRBV11-2	ASSFGGRADTQY
few	TRBJ1-3	TRBV9	ASSSTGTRNTIY
.	TRBJ1-2	TRBV4-2	ASSQERGNYGYT
.	TRBJ2-3	TRBV9	ASSVGPTPTDTQY
.	TRBJ2-5	TRBV18	ASSPLRSETQY
.	TRBJ1-2	TRBV25-1	ASSDETNYGYT
.	TRBJ1-2	TRBV9	ASSVADRVASNYGYT